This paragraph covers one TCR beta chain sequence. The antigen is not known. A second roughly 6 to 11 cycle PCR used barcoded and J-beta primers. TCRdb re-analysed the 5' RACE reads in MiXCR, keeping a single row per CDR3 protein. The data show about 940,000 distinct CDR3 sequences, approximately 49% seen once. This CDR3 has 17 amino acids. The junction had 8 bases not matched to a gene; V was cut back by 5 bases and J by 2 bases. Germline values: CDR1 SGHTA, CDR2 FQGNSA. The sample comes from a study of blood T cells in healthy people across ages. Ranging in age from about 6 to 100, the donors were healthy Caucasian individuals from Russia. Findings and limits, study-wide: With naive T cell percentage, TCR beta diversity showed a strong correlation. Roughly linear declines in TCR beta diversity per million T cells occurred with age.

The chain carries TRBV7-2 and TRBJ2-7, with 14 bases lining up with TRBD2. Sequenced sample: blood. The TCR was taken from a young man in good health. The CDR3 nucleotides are TGTGCCAGCAGCCTTGGACTAGCGGGAGGTGTAGCCTACGAGCAGTACTTC. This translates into CASSLGLAGGVAYEQYF.